This is a list of T cell receptor beta chains from one sample in a study of blood T cell repertoires in COVID-19. Some clones are missing from TCRdb's copy, which holds only in-frame ones; the method was immunoSEQ multiplex PCR. The sample holds about 250,000 clones, about 88% seen once. The sequencing sample was made of peripheral blood. These receptors came from a woman aged 40 to 50 who had recovered from COVID-19. Both conserved end residues are part of each CDR3. D genes are given only for firm matches. Rows may omit the clone size; those that give it use once, few, many or a size class.

CDR3nt: TGCGCCAGCAGCTTGGGGTACCCTCGGGAGCCCCAGCATTTT
CDR3aa: CASSLGYPREPQHF
d_gene: .
j_gene: TRBJ1-5
len: 14
v_gene: TRBV5-1
abundance: .

CDR3nt: TGTGCCAGCAGCTTCGGGAACATTCAGTACTTC
CDR3aa: CASSFGNIQYF
d_gene: .
j_gene: TRBJ2-4
len: 11
v_gene: TRBV11-2
abundance: .

CDR3nt: TGTGCCAGCACCCTTCGGGGGGGACAGTATGGCTACACCTTC
CDR3aa: CASTLRGGQYGYTF
d_gene: TRBD1
j_gene: TRBJ1-2
len: 14
v_gene: TRBV28
abundance: .

CDR3nt: TGTGCCAGCAGCTTAGGGGGGACAGGGGTGAACGAGCAGTACTTC
CDR3aa: CASSLGGTGVNEQYF
d_gene: TRBD1
j_gene: TRBJ2-7
len: 15
v_gene: TRBV7-3
abundance: .

CDR3nt: TGTGCCAGCAGTTACTCGGGGCAGGGGAATCAGCCCCAGCATTTT
CDR3aa: CASSYSGQGNQPQHF
d_gene: .
j_gene: TRBJ1-5
len: 15
v_gene: TRBV6-2/TRBV6-3
abundance: .

CDR3nt: TGTGCCAGCAAGCGGGCAGGGGGCTTCGACACCGGGGAGCTGTTTTTT
CDR3aa: CASKRAGGFDTGELFF
d_gene: TRBD1
j_gene: TRBJ2-2
len: 16
v_gene: TRBV3-1/TRBV3-2
abundance: .

CDR3nt: TGTGCCAGCAGCTTAGTCTCCAGGGATCACGAGCAGTACTTC
CDR3aa: CASSLVSRDHEQYF
d_gene: .
j_gene: TRBJ2-7
len: 14
v_gene: TRBV11-2
abundance: once

CDR3nt: TGTGCCACCAGCAGAGATACTGCCGTTGCCGAGCAGTACTTC
CDR3aa: CATSRDTAVAEQYF
d_gene: .
j_gene: TRBJ2-7
len: 14
v_gene: TRBV15
abundance: .

CDR3nt: TGTGCCAGCAGCCAACCGTTTGGGACTAGCGGGAGAACCGATACGCAGTATTTT
CDR3aa: CASSQPFGTSGRTDTQYF
d_gene: TRBD2
j_gene: TRBJ2-3
len: 18
v_gene: TRBV14
abundance: .

CDR3nt: TGTGCCAGCAGCTTGGGACAGGTTAGCAATCAGCCCCAGCATTTT
CDR3aa: CASSLGQVSNQPQHF
d_gene: .
j_gene: TRBJ1-5
len: 15
v_gene: TRBV5-5
abundance: .

CDR3nt: TGTGCCAGCAGCTTAGGGGGCCGGCAGCCCCAGCATTTT
CDR3aa: CASSLGGRQPQHF
d_gene: .
j_gene: TRBJ1-5
len: 13
v_gene: TRBV7-2
abundance: .

CDR3nt: TGTGCCAGCAGCTTCGGGAGGGCCCCAGATACGCAGTATTTT
CDR3aa: CASSFGRAPDTQYF
d_gene: TRBD2
j_gene: TRBJ2-3
len: 14
v_gene: TRBV5-4
abundance: once

CDR3nt: TGTGCCAGCCGCTCTTGGGGCCCCTCCTACAATGAGCAGTTCTTC
CDR3aa: CASRSWGPSYNEQFF
d_gene: .
j_gene: TRBJ2-1
len: 15
v_gene: TRBV27
abundance: .

CDR3nt: TGTGCCAGTACTGACAGGGGGCGAGGAGAGACCCAGTACTTC
CDR3aa: CASTDRGRGETQYF
d_gene: TRBD1
j_gene: TRBJ2-5
len: 14
v_gene: TRBV19
abundance: .

CDR3nt: TGTGCCAGCAGTGCAGGGGGCGGCAATCAGCCCCAGCATTTT
CDR3aa: CASSAGGGNQPQHF
d_gene: TRBD1
j_gene: TRBJ1-5
len: 14
v_gene: TRBV6-2/TRBV6-3
abundance: .

CDR3nt: TGCGCCAGCAGCTTAGGCGAGTCCGGTCCGGGGCAGTTCTTC
CDR3aa: CASSLGESGPGQFF
d_gene: .
j_gene: TRBJ2-1
len: 14
v_gene: TRBV5-1
abundance: once

CDR3nt: TGTGCCAGCAGAAAAGGGGGAGCCTCCAATGAGCAGTTCTTC
CDR3aa: CASRKGGASNEQFF
d_gene: .
j_gene: TRBJ2-1
len: 14
v_gene: TRBV28
abundance: .

CDR3nt: TGCGCCCGCAGCTTGGGTGGGGGGGAGATCCAGTACTTC
CDR3aa: CARSLGGGEIQYF
d_gene: TRBD2
j_gene: TRBJ2-5
len: 13
v_gene: TRBV5-1
abundance: .

CDR3nt: TGTGCCATCAGCACAGGGAACCACTACGAGCAGTACTTC
CDR3aa: CAISTGNHYEQYF
d_gene: .
j_gene: TRBJ2-7
len: 13
v_gene: TRBV10-3
abundance: .

CDR3nt: TGTGCCAGCAGCCGGACAGGGCGGGTCCCCTACGAGCAGTACTTC
CDR3aa: CASSRTGRVPYEQYF
d_gene: TRBD1
j_gene: TRBJ2-7
len: 15
v_gene: TRBV28
abundance: .

CDR3nt: TGTGCCAGCTCACCCTGGGAGAGCTCCTACAATGAGCAGTTCTTC
CDR3aa: CASSPWESSYNEQFF
d_gene: .
j_gene: TRBJ2-1
len: 15
v_gene: TRBV18
abundance: once

CDR3nt: TGTGCCACCACCCGCGGCCGCTCTGGAAACACCATATATTTT
CDR3aa: CATTRGRSGNTIYF
d_gene: .
j_gene: TRBJ1-3
len: 14
v_gene: TRBV15
abundance: .

CDR3nt: TGTGCCAGCAGCCGGACCGGACTAGCGGGGAGACAAGAGACCCAGTACTTC
CDR3aa: CASSRTGLAGRQETQYF
d_gene: TRBD2
j_gene: TRBJ2-5
len: 17
v_gene: TRBV5-4
abundance: .

CDR3nt: TGTGCCAGCAGCCCGTTTGCGAACACCGGGGAGCTGTTTTTT
CDR3aa: CASSPFANTGELFF
d_gene: .
j_gene: TRBJ2-2
len: 14
v_gene: TRBV2
abundance: once

CDR3nt: TGTGCCAGCAGCTTGTCGGGGGATCGCACAGATACGCAGTATTTT
CDR3aa: CASSLSGDRTDTQYF
d_gene: .
j_gene: TRBJ2-3
len: 15
v_gene: TRBV5-8
abundance: .

CDR3nt: TGTGCCAGCTCACCACCGGGTCCAGGGATAAATTCACCCCTCCACTTT
CDR3aa: CASSPPGPGINSPLHF
d_gene: .
j_gene: TRBJ1-6
len: 16
v_gene: TRBV18
abundance: .

CDR3nt: TGTGCCAGCAGCAAAGGGCCCTATAAAGCGCCTTTCTTT
CDR3aa: CASSKGPYKAPFF
d_gene: .
j_gene: TRBJ1-1
len: 13
v_gene: TRBV14
abundance: .

CDR3nt: TGCGCCAGCAGTGACAGTTACGAGCAGTACTTC
CDR3aa: CASSDSYEQYF
d_gene: .
j_gene: TRBJ2-7
len: 11
v_gene: TRBV5-1
abundance: .

CDR3nt: TGTGCCAGCAGCTCTGACAGGGGTAGCGAAAACATTCAGTACTTC
CDR3aa: CASSSDRGSENIQYF
d_gene: TRBD1
j_gene: TRBJ2-4
len: 15
v_gene: TRBV5-4
abundance: .

CDR3nt: TGCGCCAGCAGCTTGGGGGAGAGCATCCAAGAGACCCAGTACTTC
CDR3aa: CASSLGESIQETQYF
d_gene: .
j_gene: TRBJ2-5
len: 15
v_gene: TRBV5-1
abundance: .

CDR3nt: TGTGCCAGCAGTCTCCCTACAGGGGTCGGCTACACCTTC
CDR3aa: CASSLPTGVGYTF
d_gene: TRBD1
j_gene: TRBJ1-2
len: 13
v_gene: TRBV28
abundance: .

CDR3nt: TGTGCCAGCAGCTACGGCCAGGGCGGACGACTGTTTTTT
CDR3aa: CASSYGQGGRLFF
d_gene: .
j_gene: TRBJ1-4
len: 13
v_gene: TRBV6-5
abundance: .

CDR3nt: TGTGCCAGCAGTTTGACAGGGGTTGGAAACACCATATATTTT
CDR3aa: CASSLTGVGNTIYF
d_gene: TRBD1
j_gene: TRBJ1-3
len: 14
v_gene: TRBV5-4
abundance: .

CDR3nt: TGCGCCAGCAGCTCGGGGGGGACTAGCCCGAATGAGCAGTTCTTC
CDR3aa: CASSSGGTSPNEQFF
d_gene: TRBD2
j_gene: TRBJ2-1
len: 15
v_gene: TRBV5-1
abundance: .